This section outlines one TCR beta chain sequence together with its context. Its antigen is unidentified. Germline loops: CDR1 SQVTM, CDR2 ANQGSEA. There are 14 residues in the CDR3. J was trimmed by 7 bases and V by 0 bases; bases with no gene match: 8. This sample is drawn from a study of blood T cells in healthy people across ages. Whole-study context: Capture by template switching was about one barcoded beta molecule per two T cells.

Study-level points and caveats: Naive CD4+ cell counts and diversity both ran higher in long-lived than in aged donors.

Together with a sample-barcoded 5' primer, a J-beta primer mix was included in a second PCR lasting about 7 to 11 cycles. TCRdb recomputed calls from the 5' RACE reads with MiXCR, one row per CDR3 protein. The table records about 1.8 million distinct CDR3 sequences, around 50% of them present only once. Total RNA extracted from each sample amounted to at least 5 micrograms. This chain joins TRBV29-1 and TRBJ1-2; TRBD1 aligns across 7 bases. Sequenced material: blood. This receptor was taken from a woman between 35 and 50 years old in good health. The CDR3, as DNA: TGCAGCGTTGAAGAGTTGACAGGACAGGCTGGCTACACCTTC. Protein sequence: CSVEELTGQAGYTF.